This TCR beta chain appears in the sequencing data of a study of T cell responses to AZD1222 COVID-19 vaccine. Study-level information: It was second doses at about 4 or about 12 weeks that were pooled. Study-wide results and limits: Possibly, clonal diversity was underestimated; donors were largely white British and included more females. Spike-specific TCR breadth and depth both grew after two AZD1222 doses. Dominant CD4 TCR responses targeted spike regions 160-218 and 743-854.

Clones were sequenced by immunoSEQ multiplex PCR, and TCRdb holds only the in-frame ones, with some missing. The sample has about 140,000 clones, 85% to 95% seen once. CDR1 is SGHRS, CDR2 YFSETQ, per germline. Trimming pared 3 bases from V and 0 bases from J, leaving 9 bases between. The CDR3 sequence is 15 residues long. With regard to this clone: Its antigen is not known.

Specimen: peripheral blood, collected on day 0 of AZD1222 vaccination. This clonotype was obtained from an adult in good health. V usage is TRBV5-1 and J usage is TRBJ1-4; no clear D gene. The CDR3 DNA sequence: TGCGCCAGCAGCTACCAGAGTGCAACTAATGAAAAACTGTTTTTT. Its protein product is CASSYQSATNEKLFF.